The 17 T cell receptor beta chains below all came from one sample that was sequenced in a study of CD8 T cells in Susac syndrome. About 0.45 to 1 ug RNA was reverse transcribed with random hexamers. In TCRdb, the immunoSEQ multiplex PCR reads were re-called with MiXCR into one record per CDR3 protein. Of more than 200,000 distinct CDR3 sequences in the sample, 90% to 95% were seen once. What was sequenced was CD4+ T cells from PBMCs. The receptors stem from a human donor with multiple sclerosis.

CDR3 loop: CAWSVRGGNTIYF. The CDR3 DNA sequence: TGTGCCTGGAGTGTGAGGGGCGGAAACACCATATATTTT. J is TRBJ1-3 and V is TRBV30, with D tentatively TRBD1 (5 bases). Germline CDR1 reads GTSNPN; CDR2 reads SVGIG (reference sequence). This CDR3 spans 13 amino acids. The ends were cut back, 0 bases at V and 4 bases at J, with 7 bases in the middle.

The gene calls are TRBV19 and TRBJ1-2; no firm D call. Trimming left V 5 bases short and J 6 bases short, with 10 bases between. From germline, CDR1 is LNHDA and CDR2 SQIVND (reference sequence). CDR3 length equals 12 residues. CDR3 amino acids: CASSASLDGYTF. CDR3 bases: TGTGCCAGTAGTGCTTCCTTGGATGGCTACACCTTC.

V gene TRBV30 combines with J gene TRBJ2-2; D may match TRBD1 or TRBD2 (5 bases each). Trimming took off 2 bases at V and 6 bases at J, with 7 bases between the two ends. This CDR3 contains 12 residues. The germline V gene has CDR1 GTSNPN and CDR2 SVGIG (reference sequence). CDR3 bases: TGTGCCTGGAGTCGGGGCTCCGGGGAGCTGTTTTTT. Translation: CAWSRGSGELFF.

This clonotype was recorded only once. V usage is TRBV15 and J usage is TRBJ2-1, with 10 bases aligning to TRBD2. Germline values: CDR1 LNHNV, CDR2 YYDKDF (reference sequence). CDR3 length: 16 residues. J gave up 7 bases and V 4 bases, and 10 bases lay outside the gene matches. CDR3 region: CATSTGTSVAQNEQFF. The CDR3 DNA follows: TGTGCCACCAGCACCGGGACTAGCGTTGCTCAAAATGAGCAGTTCTTC.

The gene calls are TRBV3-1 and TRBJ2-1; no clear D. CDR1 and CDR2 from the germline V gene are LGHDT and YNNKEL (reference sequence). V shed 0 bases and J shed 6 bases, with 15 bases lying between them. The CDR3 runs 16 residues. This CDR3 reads CASSQDHSYSSNEQFF. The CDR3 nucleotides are TGTGCCAGCAGCCAAGACCACAGCTACTCTTCCAATGAGCAGTTCTTC.

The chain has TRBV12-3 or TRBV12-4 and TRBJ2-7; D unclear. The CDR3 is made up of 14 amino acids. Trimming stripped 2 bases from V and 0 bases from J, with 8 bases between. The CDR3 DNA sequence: TGTGCCAGCAGTTTAAGTTCCACCTCCTACGAGCAGTACTTC. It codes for CASSLSSTSYEQYF.

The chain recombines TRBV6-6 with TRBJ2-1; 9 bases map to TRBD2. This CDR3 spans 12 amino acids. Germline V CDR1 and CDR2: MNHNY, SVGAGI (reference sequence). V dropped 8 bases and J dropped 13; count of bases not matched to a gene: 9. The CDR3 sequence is CASGGLADSQFF. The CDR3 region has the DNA TGTGCCAGCGGGGGACTAGCTGACTCTCAGTTCTTC.

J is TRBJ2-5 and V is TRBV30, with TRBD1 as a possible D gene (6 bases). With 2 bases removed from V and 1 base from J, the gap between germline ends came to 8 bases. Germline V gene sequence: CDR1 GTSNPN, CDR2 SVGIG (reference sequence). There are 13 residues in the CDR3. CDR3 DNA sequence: TGTGCCTGGAGTATGGGGGCCCAAGAGACCCAGTACTTC. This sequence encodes CAWSMGAQETQYF.

CDR3: CASSYKGRYEQYV. In DNA, the CDR3 is TGTGCCAGCAGCTACAAGGGAAGATACGAGCAGTACGTC. The chain uses TRBV5-4 and TRBJ2-7; D is ambiguous. Trimming stripped 3 bases from V and 4 bases from J, with 11 bases between. Looked up from germline, CDR1 is SGHNT and CDR2 is YYREEE (reference sequence). The CDR3 has 13 amino acids.

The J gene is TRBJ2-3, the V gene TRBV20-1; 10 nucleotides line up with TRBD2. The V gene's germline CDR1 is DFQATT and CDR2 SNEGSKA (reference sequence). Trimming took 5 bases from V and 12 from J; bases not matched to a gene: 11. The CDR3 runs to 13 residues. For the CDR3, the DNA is TGCAGTGCTGGTCCGAGCGGGGGGGCCGTTCAGTATTTT. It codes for CSAGPSGGAVQYF.

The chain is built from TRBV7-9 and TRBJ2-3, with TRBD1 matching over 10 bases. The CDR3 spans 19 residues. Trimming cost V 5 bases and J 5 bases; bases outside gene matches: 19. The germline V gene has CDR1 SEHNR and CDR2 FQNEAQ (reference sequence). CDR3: CASSPADRGMATIRDTQYF. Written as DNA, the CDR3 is TGTGCCAGCAGCCCCGCGGACAGGGGGATGGCTACAATACGAGATACGCAGTATTTT.

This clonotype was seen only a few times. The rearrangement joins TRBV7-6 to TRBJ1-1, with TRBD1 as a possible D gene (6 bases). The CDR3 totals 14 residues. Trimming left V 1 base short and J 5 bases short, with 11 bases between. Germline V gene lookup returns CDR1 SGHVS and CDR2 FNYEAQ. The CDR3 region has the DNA TGTGCCAGCAGCTTAGGGGGGGCGGGTACTGAAGCTTTCTTT. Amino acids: CASSLGGAGTEAFF.

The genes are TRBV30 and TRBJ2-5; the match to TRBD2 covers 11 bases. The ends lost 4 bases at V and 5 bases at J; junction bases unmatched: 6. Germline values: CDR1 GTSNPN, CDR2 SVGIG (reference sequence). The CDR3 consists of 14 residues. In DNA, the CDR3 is TGTGCCTGGACCGAGGGACTAGCGGTGGAGACCCAGTACTTC. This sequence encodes CAWTEGLAVETQYF.

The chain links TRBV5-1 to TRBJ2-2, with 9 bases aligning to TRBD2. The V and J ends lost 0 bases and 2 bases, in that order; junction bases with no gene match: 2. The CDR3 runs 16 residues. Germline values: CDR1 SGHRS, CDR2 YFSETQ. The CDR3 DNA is TGCGCCAGCAGCTTGGGAGCGGGGGGAAACACCGGGGAGCTGTTTTTT. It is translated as CASSLGAGGNTGELFF.

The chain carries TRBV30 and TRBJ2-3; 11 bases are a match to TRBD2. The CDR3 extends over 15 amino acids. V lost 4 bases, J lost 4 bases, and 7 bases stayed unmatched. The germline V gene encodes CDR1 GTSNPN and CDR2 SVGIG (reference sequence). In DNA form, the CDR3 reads TGTGCCTGGACTCGACTAGCGGGAATGGCAGATACGCAGTATTTT. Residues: CAWTRLAGMADTQYF.

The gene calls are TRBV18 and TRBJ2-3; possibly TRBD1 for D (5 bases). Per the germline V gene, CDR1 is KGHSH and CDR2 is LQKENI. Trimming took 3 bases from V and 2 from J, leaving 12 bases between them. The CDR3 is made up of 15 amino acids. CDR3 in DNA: TGTGCCAGCTCACCTCTGCAGGGCCTCACAGATACGCAGTATTTT. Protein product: CASSPLQGLTDTQYF. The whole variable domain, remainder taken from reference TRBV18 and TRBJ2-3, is NAGVMQNPRHLVRRRGQEARLRCSPMKGHSHVYWYRQLPEEGLKFMVYLQKENIIDESGMPKERFSAEFPKEGPSILRIQQVVRGDSAAYFCASSPLQGLTDTQYFGPGTRLTVL.

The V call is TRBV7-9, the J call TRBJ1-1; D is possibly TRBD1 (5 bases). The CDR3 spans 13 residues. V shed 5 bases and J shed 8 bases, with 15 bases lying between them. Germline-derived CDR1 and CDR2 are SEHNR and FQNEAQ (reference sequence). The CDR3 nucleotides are TGTGCCAGCAGCCAGATGGGACTTTCCGAAGCTTTCTTT. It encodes CASSQMGLSEAFF.